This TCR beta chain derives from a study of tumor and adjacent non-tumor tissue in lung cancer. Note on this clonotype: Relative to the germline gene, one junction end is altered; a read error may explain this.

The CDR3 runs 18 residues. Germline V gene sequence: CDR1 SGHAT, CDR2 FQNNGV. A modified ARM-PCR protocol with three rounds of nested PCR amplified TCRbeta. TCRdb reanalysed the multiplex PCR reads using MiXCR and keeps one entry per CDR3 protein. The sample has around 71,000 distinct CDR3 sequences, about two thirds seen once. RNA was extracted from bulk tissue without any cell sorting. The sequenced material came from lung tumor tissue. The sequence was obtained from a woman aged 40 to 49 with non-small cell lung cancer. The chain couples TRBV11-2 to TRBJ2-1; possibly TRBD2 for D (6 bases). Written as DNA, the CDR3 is TGTGCCAGCAGTTTAGGGAGGCGGAGGTATTCCTCCTATAATGAGCAGTTCTTC. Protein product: CASSLGRRRYSSYNEQFF. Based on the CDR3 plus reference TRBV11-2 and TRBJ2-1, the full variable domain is EAGVAQSPRYKIIEKRQSVAFWCNPISGHATLYWYQQILGQGPKLLIQFQNNGVVDDSQLPKDRFSAERLKGVDSTLKIQPAKLEDSAVYLCASSLGRRRYSSYNEQFFGPGTRLTVL.